The clone carrying this T cell receptor beta chain has a handful of counts. Its matching antigen is unknown. This sample is drawn from a study of early T cells in non-severe SARS-CoV-2 infection. Study details: With bulk RNA from unsorted whole blood as input, sequencing yielded unpaired chains.

The TCR library protocol was used to attach unique molecular identifiers. These identifiers were attached to individual cDNA molecules. TCRdb fed the 5' RACE reads into MiXCR, producing one record per CDR3 protein. The sample includes fewer than 110,000 distinct CDR3 sequences, around 10% of them seen just once. Study-wide results and caveats: Lookups in VDJdb leaned toward anti-spike CD8 responses and missed private and CD4 specificities.

The CDR3 is made up of 14 amino acids. The trim removed 0 bases at V and 6 bases at J, leaving 4 bases unmatched. CDR1 is LGHNA and CDR2 is YSLEER in the germline V gene. The V call is TRBV4-3, the J call TRBJ2-7, with 8 nucleotides matching TRBD1. This clonotype was sampled from an adult who was a healthcare worker with PCR-confirmed SARS-CoV-2 infection or an uninfected control (not recorded which). Sequencing was performed on whole blood. The CDR3 loop reads CASSQEGQDAEQYF. Written as DNA, the CDR3 is TGCGCCAGCAGCCAAGAGGGACAGGACGCCGAGCAGTACTTC.